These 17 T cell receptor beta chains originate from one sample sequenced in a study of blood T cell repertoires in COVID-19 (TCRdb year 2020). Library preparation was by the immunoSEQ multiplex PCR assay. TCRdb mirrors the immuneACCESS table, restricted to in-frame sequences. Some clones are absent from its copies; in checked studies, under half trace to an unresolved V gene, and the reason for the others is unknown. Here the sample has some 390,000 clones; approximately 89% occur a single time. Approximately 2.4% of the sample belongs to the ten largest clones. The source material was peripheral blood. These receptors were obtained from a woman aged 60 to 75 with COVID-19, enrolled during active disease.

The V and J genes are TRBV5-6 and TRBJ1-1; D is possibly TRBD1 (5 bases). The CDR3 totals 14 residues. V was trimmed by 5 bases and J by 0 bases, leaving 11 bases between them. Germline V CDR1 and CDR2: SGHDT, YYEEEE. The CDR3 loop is CASSLGHLNTEAFF. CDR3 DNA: TGTGCCAGCAGTCTCGGACACCTGAACACTGAAGCTTTCTTT. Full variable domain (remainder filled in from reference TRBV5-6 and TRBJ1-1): DAGVTQSPTHLIKTRGQQVTLRCSPKSGHDTVSWYQQALGQGPQFIFQYYEEEERQRGNFPDRFSGHQFPNYSSELNVNALLLGDSALYLCASSLGHLNTEAFFGQGTRLTVV.

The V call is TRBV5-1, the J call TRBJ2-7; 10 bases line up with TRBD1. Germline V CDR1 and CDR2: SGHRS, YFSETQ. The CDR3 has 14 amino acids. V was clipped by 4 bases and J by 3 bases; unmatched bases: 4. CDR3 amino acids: CASSGQGGNYEQYF. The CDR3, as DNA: TGCGCCAGCAGCGGACAGGGGGGAAACTACGAGCAGTACTTC. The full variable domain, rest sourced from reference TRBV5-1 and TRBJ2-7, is KAGVTQTPRYLIKTRGQQVTLSCSPISGHRSVSWYQQTPGQGLQFLFEYFSETQRNKGNFPGRFSGRQFSNSRSEMNVSTLELGDSALYLCASSGQGGNYEQYFGPGTRLTVT.

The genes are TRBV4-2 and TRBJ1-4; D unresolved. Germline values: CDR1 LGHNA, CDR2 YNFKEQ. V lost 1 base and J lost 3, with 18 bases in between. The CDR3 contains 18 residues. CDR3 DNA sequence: TGTGCCAGCAGCCAAGTTCCTACTTTGGGGAGGGCTAATGAAAAACTGTTTTTT. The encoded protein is CASSQVPTLGRANEKLFF.

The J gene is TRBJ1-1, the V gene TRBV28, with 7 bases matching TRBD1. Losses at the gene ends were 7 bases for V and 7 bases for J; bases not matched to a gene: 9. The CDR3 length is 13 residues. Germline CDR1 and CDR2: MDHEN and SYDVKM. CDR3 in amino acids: CASKGQGEVEAFF. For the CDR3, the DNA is TGTGCCAGCAAGGGGCAGGGGGAGGTTGAAGCTTTCTTT.

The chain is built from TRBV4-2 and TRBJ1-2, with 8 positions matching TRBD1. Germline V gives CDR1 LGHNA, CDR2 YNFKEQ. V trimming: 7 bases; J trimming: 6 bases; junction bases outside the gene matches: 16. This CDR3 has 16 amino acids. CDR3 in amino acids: CASNPKGQGFSDGYTF. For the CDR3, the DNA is TGTGCCAGCAACCCAAAAGGACAGGGCTTTTCGGATGGCTACACCTTC.

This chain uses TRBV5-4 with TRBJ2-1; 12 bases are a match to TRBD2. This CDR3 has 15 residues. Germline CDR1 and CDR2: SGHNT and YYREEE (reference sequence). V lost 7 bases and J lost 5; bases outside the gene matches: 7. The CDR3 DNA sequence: TGTGCCAGCCCCCTACTAGCGGGGGGAAACAATGAGCAGTTCTTC. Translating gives CASPLLAGGNNEQFF.

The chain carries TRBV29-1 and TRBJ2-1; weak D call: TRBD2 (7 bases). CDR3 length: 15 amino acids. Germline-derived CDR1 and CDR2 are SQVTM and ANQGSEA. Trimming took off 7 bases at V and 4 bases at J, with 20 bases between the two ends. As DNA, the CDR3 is TGCAGCGCACCCGCACGGGGAGGGGGGTACAATGAGCAGTTCTTC. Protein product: CSAPARGGGYNEQFF.

The CDR3 bases are TGTGCCAGCAGCTTAGCGCGGACAGGGGCCCAGAGCTCCTATAATTCACCCCTCCACTTT. This sequence encodes CASSLARTGAQSSYNSPLHF. This chain connects TRBV7-8 to TRBJ1-6, with 9 positions matching TRBD1. The V gene's germline CDR1 is SGHVS and CDR2 FQNEAQ. The CDR3 length is 20 residues. V was clipped by 0 bases and J by 0 bases; unmatched bases: 9.

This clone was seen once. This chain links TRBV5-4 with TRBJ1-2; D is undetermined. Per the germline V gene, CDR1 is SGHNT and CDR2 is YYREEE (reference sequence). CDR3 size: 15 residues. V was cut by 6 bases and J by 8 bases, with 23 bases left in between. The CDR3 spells CASTLPGVGSWGYTF. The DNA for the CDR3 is TGTGCCAGCACCCTCCCCGGGGTAGGATCGTGGGGCTACACCTTC.

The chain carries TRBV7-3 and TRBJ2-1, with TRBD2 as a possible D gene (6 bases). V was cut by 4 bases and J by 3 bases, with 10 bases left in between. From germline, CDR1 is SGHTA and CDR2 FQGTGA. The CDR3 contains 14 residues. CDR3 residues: CASSSSSVYNEQFF. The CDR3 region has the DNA TGTGCCAGCAGCTCATCTAGCGTCTACAATGAGCAGTTCTTC.

For the CDR3, the DNA is TGTGCCAGCAGCTTTCCGGGAGAGCGGGCATCAGATACGCAGTATTTT. This sequence encodes CASSFPGERASDTQYF. The gene calls are TRBV5-4 and TRBJ2-3, with D possibly matching TRBD2 (6 bases). V lost 2 bases, J lost 4 bases, and 17 bases lay in between. CDR1 and CDR2 (germline): SGHNT, YYREEE (reference sequence). The CDR3 extends over 16 amino acids.

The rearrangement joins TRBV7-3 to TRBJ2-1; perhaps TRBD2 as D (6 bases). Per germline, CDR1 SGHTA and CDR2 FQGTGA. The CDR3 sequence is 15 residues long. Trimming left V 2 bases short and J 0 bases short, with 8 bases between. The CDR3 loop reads CASSLLASSYNEQFF. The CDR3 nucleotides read TGTGCCAGCAGCTTACTAGCGAGCTCCTACAATGAGCAGTTCTTC.

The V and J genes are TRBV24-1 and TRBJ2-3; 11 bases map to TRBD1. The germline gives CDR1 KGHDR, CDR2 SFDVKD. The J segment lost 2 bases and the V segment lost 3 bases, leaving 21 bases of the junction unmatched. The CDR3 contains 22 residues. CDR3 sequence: CATSDQTRDRGIITTDTDTQYF. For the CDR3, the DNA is TGTGCCACCAGTGATCAAACCCGGGACAGGGGGATAATCACCACCGACACAGATACGCAGTATTTT.

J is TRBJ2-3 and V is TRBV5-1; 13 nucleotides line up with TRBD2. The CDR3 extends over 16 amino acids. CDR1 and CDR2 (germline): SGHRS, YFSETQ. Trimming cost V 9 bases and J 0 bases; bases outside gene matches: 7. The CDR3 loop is CAIPGLAGSSTDTQYF. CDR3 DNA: TGCGCCATCCCGGGACTAGCGGGGTCTAGCACAGATACGCAGTATTTT.

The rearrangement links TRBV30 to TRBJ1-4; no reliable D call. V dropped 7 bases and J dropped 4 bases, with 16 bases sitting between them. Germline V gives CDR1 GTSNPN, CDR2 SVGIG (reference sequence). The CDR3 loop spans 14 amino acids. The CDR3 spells CAFGEGGLNEKLFF. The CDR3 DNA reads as TGTGCCTTTGGAGAGGGCGGACTTAATGAAAAACTGTTTTTT.

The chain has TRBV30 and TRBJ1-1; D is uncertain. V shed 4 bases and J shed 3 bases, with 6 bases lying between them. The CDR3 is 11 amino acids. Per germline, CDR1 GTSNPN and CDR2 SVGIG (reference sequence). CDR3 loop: CAWKEDTEAFF. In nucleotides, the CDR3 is TGTGCCTGGAAAGAGGACACTGAAGCTTTCTTT.

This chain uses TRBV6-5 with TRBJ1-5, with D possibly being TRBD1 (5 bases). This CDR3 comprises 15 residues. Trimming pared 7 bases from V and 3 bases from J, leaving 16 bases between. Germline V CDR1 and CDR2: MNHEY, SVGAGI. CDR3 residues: CASTPRGGSNQPQHF. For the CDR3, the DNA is TGTGCCAGCACCCCTAGGGGAGGTTCCAATCAGCCCCAGCATTTT.